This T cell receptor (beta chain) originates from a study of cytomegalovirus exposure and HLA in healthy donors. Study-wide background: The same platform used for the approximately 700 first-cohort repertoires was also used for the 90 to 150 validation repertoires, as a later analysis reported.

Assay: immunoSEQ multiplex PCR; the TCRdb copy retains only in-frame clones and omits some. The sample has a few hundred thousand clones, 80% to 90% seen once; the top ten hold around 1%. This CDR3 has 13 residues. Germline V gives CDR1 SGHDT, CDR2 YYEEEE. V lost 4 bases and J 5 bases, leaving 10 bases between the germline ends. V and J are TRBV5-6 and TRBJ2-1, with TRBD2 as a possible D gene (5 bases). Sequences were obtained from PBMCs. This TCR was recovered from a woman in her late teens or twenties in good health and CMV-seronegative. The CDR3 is CASSKGAHNEQFF. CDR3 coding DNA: TGTGCCAGCAGCAAGGGAGCCCACAATGAGCAGTTCTTC.